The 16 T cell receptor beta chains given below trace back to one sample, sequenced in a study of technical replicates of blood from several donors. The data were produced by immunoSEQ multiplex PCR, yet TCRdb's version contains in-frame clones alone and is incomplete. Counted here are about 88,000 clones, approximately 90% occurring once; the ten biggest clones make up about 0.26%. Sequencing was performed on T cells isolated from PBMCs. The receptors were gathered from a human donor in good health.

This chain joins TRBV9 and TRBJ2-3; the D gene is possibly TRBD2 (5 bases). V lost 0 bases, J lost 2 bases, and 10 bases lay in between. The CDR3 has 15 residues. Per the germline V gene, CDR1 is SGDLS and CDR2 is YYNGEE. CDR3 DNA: TGTGCCAGCAGCGTAGAAGCGGAGCCCACAGATACGCAGTATTTT. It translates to CASSVEAEPTDTQYF.

CDR3 in amino acids: CASSSGTGGVYGYTF. CDR3 DNA: TGTGCCAGCTCCTCCGGGACAGGGGGCGTCTATGGCTACACCTTC. The chain combines TRBV18 with TRBJ1-2; 12 bases align to TRBD1. V was clipped by 6 bases and J by 4 bases; unmatched bases: 6. The CDR3 runs to 15 residues. The V gene's germline CDR1 is KGHSH and CDR2 LQKENI.

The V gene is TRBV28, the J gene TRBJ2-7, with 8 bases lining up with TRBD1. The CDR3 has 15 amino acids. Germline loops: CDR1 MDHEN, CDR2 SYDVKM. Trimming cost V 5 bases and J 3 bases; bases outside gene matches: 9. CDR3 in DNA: TGTGCCAGCAGTCGATCCGGGACAGGAGACTACGAGCAGTACTTC. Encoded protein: CASSRSGTGDYEQYF.

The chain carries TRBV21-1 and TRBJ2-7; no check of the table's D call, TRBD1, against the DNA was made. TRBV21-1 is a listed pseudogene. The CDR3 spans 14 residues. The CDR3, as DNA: TGTGCCAGCAGCAACAAAGGGACAGCCTACGAGCAGTACTTC. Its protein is CASSNKGTAYEQYF.

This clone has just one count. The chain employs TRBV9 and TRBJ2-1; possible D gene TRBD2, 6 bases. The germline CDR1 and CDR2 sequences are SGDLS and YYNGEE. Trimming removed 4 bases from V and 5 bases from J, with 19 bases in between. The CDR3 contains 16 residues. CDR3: CASSIEQDYPNNEQFF. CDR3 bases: TGTGCCAGCAGCATCGAGCAGGACTACCCCAACAATGAGCAGTTCTTC.

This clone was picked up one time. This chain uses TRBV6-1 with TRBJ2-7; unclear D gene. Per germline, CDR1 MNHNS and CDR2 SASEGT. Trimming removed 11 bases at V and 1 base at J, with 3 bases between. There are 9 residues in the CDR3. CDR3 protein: CASSYEQYF. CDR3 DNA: TGTGCCTCGTCCTACGAGCAGTACTTC.

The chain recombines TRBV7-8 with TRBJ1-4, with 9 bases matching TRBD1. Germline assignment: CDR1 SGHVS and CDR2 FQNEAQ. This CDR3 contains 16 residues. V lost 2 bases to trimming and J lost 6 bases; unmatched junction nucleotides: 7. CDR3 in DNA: TGTGCCAGCAGCTTACCCCGGACAGGGGCTGATGAAAAACTGTTTTTT. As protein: CASSLPRTGADEKLFF.

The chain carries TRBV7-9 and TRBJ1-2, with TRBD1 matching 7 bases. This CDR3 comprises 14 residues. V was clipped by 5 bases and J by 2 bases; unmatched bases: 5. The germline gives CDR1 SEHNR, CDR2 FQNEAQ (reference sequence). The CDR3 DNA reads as TGTGCCAGCAGCGAGGACAGGAGAAACTATGGCTACACCTTC. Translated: CASSEDRRNYGYTF.

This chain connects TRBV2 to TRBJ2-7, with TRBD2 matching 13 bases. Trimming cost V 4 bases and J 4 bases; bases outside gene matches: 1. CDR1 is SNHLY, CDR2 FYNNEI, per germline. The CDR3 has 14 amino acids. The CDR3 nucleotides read TGTGCCAGCAGTGCGACTAGCGGGGGGTACGAGCAGTACTTC. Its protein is CASSATSGGYEQYF.

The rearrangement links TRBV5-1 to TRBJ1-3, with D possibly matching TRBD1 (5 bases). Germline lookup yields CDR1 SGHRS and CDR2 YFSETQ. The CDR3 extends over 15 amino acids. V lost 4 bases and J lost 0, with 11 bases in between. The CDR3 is CASSQSTDSGNTIYF. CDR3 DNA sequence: TGCGCCAGCAGCCAATCGACAGACTCTGGAAACACCATATATTTT.

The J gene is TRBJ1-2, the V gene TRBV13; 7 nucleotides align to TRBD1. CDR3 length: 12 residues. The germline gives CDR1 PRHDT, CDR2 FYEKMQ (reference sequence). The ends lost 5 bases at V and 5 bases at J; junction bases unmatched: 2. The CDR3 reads CASSETGYGYTF. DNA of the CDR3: TGTGCCAGCAGCGAGACAGGGTATGGCTACACCTTC.

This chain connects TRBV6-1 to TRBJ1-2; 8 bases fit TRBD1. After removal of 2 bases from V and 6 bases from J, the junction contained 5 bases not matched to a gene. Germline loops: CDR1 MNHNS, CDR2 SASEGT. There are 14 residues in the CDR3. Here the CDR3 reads CASSEPGGWDGYTF. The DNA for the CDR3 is TGTGCCAGCAGTGAACCAGGGGGCTGGGATGGCTACACCTTC.

The CDR3 reads CASSESPGKYGYTF. The CDR3 DNA sequence: TGTGCCAGCAGTGAATCGCCAGGGAAGTATGGCTACACCTTC. V is TRBV2 and J is TRBJ1-2; a possible D gene is TRBD1 (5 bases). Germline-derived CDR1 and CDR2 are SNHLY and FYNNEI. V was trimmed by 2 bases and J by 5 bases, leaving 12 bases between them. This CDR3 has 14 amino acids.

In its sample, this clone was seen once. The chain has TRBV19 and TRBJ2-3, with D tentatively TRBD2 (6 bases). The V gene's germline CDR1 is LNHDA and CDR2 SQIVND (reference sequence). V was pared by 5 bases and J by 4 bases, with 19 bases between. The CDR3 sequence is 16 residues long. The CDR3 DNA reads TGTGCCAGTAGTCCCCGGGAGCTCCTTGGGGCAGATACGCAGTATTTT. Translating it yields CASSPRELLGADTQYF. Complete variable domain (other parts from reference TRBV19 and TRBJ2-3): DGGITQSPKYLFRKEGQNVTLSCEQNLNHDAMYWYRQDPGQGLRLIYYSQIVNDFQKGDIAEGYSVSREKKESFPLTVTSAQKNPTAFYLCASSPRELLGADTQYFGPGTRLTVL.

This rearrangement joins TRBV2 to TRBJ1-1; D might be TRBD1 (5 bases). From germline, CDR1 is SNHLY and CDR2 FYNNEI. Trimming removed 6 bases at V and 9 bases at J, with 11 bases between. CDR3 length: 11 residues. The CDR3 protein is CASRGPRQAFF. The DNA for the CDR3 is TGTGCCAGCAGGGGGCCCCGCCAAGCTTTCTTT.

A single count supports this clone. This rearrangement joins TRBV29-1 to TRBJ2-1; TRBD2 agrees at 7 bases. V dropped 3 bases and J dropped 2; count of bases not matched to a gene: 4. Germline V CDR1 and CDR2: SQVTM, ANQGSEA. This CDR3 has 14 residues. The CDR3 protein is CSVERELAYNEQFF. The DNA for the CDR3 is TGCAGCGTTGAGCGGGAGCTAGCCTACAATGAGCAGTTCTTC.